This paragraph covers one T cell receptor beta chain sequence. What it binds is not known. Genomic DNA of each subset was evenly split across several immunoSEQ plates. The table came from immunoSEQ multiplex PCR; TCRdb's copy has only in-frame clones and leaves some out. The sample lists roughly 490,000 clones, around 80% seen once, with more than 10% in the top ten. All donors were healthy HIV-negative adults lacking recent acute infections or vaccinations. The unsorted samples took tens of millions of PBMCs to get genomic DNA. This sample stems from a study of shared clonotypes between healthy human individuals. Germline trimming cut 5 bases from V and 9 bases from J; bases unmatched to any gene: 9. CDR3 length equals 16 residues. In germline, CDR1 is SGHNT, CDR2 YENEEA. Overall study findings and caveats: Clonotype sharing among donors was expected to depend on sequencing depth.

This TCR was sampled from a woman in her 40s in good health. Some clones in this sample may be carry-over from other donors' samples. V and J are TRBV11-3 and TRBJ2-1, with 14 bases aligning to TRBD2. The sample comprised PBMCs. CDR3 amino acids: CASSLRTSGRISEQFF. CDR3 bases: TGTGCCAGCAGCCTCAGGACTAGCGGGAGGATAAGTGAGCAGTTCTTC.